These 15 T cell receptor beta chains were all obtained from the same sample, sequenced in a study of T-cell reconstitution after alpha-beta-depleted transplantation in children. Unique molecular identifiers were used to barcode this TCRbeta library. TCRdb recomputed calls from the PCR reads with MiXCR, one row per CDR3 protein. This sample has 700,000 to 850,000 distinct CDR3 sequences, with approximately 15% found just once. The sample was PBMCs, mostly from graft donor cells, taken 360 days after TCRalphabeta/CD19-depleted stem cell transplant. Receptors were obtained from a male patient younger than 18 who had a stem cell transplant for acute lymphoblastic leukemia, so the T cells may come from the graft donor.

This clonotype was seen a few times. The chain carries TRBV4-1 and TRBJ1-5; possible D gene TRBD1, 6 bases. This CDR3 is built from 15 residues. The germline V gene encodes CDR1 MGHRA and CDR2 YSYEKL. The V end was cut by 0 bases, the J end by 3 bases, with 9 bases between. CDR3 sequence: CASSQEGQLNQPQHF. CDR3 in DNA: TGCGCCAGCAGCCAAGAAGGACAGCTCAATCAGCCCCAGCATTTT.

This clonotype was seen a handful of times. The chain joins TRBV7-8 to TRBJ1-5, with D unresolved. Trimming removed 4 bases at V and 0 bases at J, with 13 bases between. The CDR3 totals 16 residues. Germline CDR1 and CDR2: SGHVS and FQNEAQ. CDR3 bases: TGTGCCAGCAGCTCGGCCGCGGCTTATAGCAATCAGCCCCAGCATTTT. Protein sequence: CASSSAAAYSNQPQHF.

In this sample, this clonotype turned up a few times. The chain combines TRBV6-5 with TRBJ2-2; D is undetermined. This CDR3 comprises 15 residues. The V end lost 0 bases, the J end lost 2 bases, and 7 bases lay between the germline ends. In germline, CDR1 is MNHEY, CDR2 SVGAGI. The CDR3 DNA reads as TGTGCCAGCAGTTACTCGACTCCAAACACCGGGGAGCTGTTTTTT. Translated, it gives CASSYSTPNTGELFF.

The CDR3 loop is CATTSGIVIYEQYF. DNA of the CDR3: TGTGCCACGACTTCGGGTATAGTTATTTACGAGCAGTACTTC. The chain employs TRBV10-3 and TRBJ2-7; D ambiguous. V was clipped by 10 bases and J by 4 bases, with 20 bases between them. In germline, CDR1 is ENHRY, CDR2 SYGVKD. The CDR3 totals 14 residues.

This clonotype was found a few times. The chain employs TRBV5-1 and TRBJ2-7; D perhaps matches TRBD2 (6 bases). Looked up from germline, CDR1 is SGHRS and CDR2 is YFSETQ. The CDR3 consists of 14 residues. Between the trimmed V and J ends, which lost 0 bases and 3 bases, there was a span of 10 bases. The CDR3 spells CASSLGDWGYEQYF. CDR3 coding DNA: TGCGCCAGCAGCTTGGGGGACTGGGGCTACGAGCAGTACTTC.

The rearrangement links TRBV5-1 to TRBJ2-1; possible D gene TRBD1, 6 bases. The CDR3 runs to 17 residues. The V and J ends lost 4 bases and 4 bases respectively, with 21 bases between them. CDR1 and CDR2 (germline): SGHRS, YFSETQ. The CDR3, as DNA: TGCGCCAGCAGCCCTTGGATAGGGGGATCCTTTTACAATGAGCAGTTCTTC. It codes for CASSPWIGGSFYNEQFF.

The chain recombines TRBV29-1 with TRBJ2-1; TRBD2 matches 9 bases. J lost 8 bases, V lost 7 bases, and 9 bases had no gene match. This CDR3 region has 13 residues. The germline gives CDR1 SQVTM, CDR2 ANQGSEA. Written as DNA, the CDR3 is TGCAGCGCGACTAGCGGCCGCCCGGATGAGCAGTTCTTC. Its protein product is CSATSGRPDEQFF.

This clonotype occurred a few times. The genes are TRBV7-9 and TRBJ1-5; TRBD1 matches at 12 bases. J gave up 3 bases and V 5 bases, and 5 bases lay outside the gene matches. The CDR3 extends over 16 amino acids. The V gene's germline CDR1 is SEHNR and CDR2 FQNEAQ (reference sequence). The CDR3 reads CASSGGTGGLNQPQHF. DNA for the CDR3: TGTGCCAGCAGCGGGGGGACAGGGGGCCTCAATCAGCCCCAGCATTTT.

The table lists this clonotype with many counts. The chain links TRBV4-2 to TRBJ2-7, with D maybe TRBD1 (6 bases). V was clipped by 1 base and J by 2 bases, with 12 bases between them. This CDR3 is built from 15 residues. The V gene's germline CDR1 is LGHNA and CDR2 YNFKEQ. DNA of the CDR3: TGTGCCAGCAGCCAAGGTTCAGACAGGACCTACGAGCAGTACTTC. It codes for CASSQGSDRTYEQYF.

This clonotype came up a few times. The chain carries TRBV5-1 and TRBJ2-6; no clear D gene. Between the trimmed V and J ends, which lost 0 bases and 5 bases, there was a span of 18 bases. There are 18 residues in the CDR3. The germline V gene encodes CDR1 SGHRS and CDR2 YFSETQ. CDR3 bases: TGCGCCAGCAGCTTGGGCCGAATTACAGTTGGTAGGGCCAACGTCCTGACTTTC. Its protein product is CASSLGRITVGRANVLTF.

The chain combines TRBV6-5 with TRBJ2-6, with D perhaps TRBD1 (5 bases). Germline V gene sequence: CDR1 MNHEY, CDR2 SVGAGI. The germline V and J ends were trimmed by 2 bases and 0 bases, with 11 bases remaining between them. The CDR3 sequence is 17 residues long. The CDR3 protein is CASSYVQDLSGANVLTF. In nucleotides, the CDR3 is TGTGCCAGCAGTTACGTACAGGACCTCTCTGGGGCCAACGTCCTGACTTTC.

The chain links TRBV7-2 to TRBJ1-1, with D tentatively TRBD1 (5 bases). V shed 1 base and J shed 4 bases, with 22 bases lying between them. The CDR3 is made up of 18 amino acids. Germline CDR1 reads SGHTA; CDR2 reads FQGNSA. CDR3 bases: TGTGCCAGCAGCTTAGATTCAGGGTATTCGGTCAAGGGCACTGAAGCTTTCTTT. This codes for CASSLDSGYSVKGTEAFF.

The CDR3 nucleotides are TGTGCCAGTAACTCACTAGCGGGAGCGACCTACGAGCAGTACTTC. Its translation: CASNSLAGATYEQYF. V usage is TRBV19 and J usage is TRBJ2-7; 11 bases map to TRBD2. The V gene end was trimmed by 7 bases and the J gene end by 2 bases; junction bases not matched to a gene: 7. The CDR3 runs to 15 residues. Germline V gene data show CDR1 as LNHDA and CDR2 as SQIVND (reference sequence).

This clonotype appeared a few times. The chain links TRBV2 to TRBJ2-3; D is possibly TRBD1 or TRBD2 (6 bases each). V dropped 8 bases and J dropped 0 bases, with 15 bases sitting between them. In germline, CDR1 is SNHLY, CDR2 FYNNEI. CDR3 size: 15 residues. CDR3 amino acids: CASLEGGSSTDTQYF. The DNA for the CDR3 is TGTGCCAGCCTAGAGGGGGGATCTAGCACAGATACGCAGTATTTT.

In regard to this clonotype: The junction shows a germline mismatch at one end, possibly a read error. The chain combines TRBV20-1 with TRBJ2-7; a possible D gene is TRBD1 (6 bases). The CDR3 has 11 amino acids. The germline V gene has CDR1 DFQATT and CDR2 SNEGSKA (reference sequence). CDR3 in amino acids: CSARGSRQVHF. The DNA for the CDR3 is TGCAGTGCTAGAGGTTCGAGACAGGTCCACTTC.